This T cell receptor (beta chain) was found in a study of blood T cell repertoires in COVID-19. For the study at large: PBMCs, B-cell-depleted T cells, or T cells were the source of the cDNA or gDNA that made up the material.

CDR1 and CDR2 from the germline V gene are SGDLS and YYNGEE. V lost 3 bases to trimming and J lost 0 bases; unmatched junction nucleotides: 3. This CDR3 has 15 amino acids. Per the original methods: How many nucleated cells were present was estimated from reference gene primer amplification. Produced via immunoSEQ multiplex PCR; TCRdb's table is partial and in-frame only. V and J calls and clone size come straight from that table; D and trimming were deduced from the DNA. Found here are approximately 150,000 clones, around 86% of them singletons; the top ten hold roughly 35%. This TCR was recovered from a man aged 50-59 years who had recovered from COVID-19. The chain links TRBV9 to TRBJ1-1; 9 nucleotides align to TRBD1. The sequenced sample was peripheral blood. Here the CDR3 reads CASSAQGALNTEAFF. The CDR3 coding sequence is TGTGCCAGCAGCGCACAGGGGGCGTTGAACACTGAAGCTTTCTTT.